The clone carrying this TCR beta chain has only a few counts. The antigen is not known. The sample is drawn from a study of radiation and T cells in renal cell carcinoma. The assay was immunoSEQ multiplex PCR, and TCRdb's table has in-frame clones only and misses some. The data contain around 170,000 clones, about 87% of them singletons. Findings and limits, study-wide: Top tumor clonotypes rose in blood 2 weeks post-radiation, then contracted.

With 5 bases clipped from V and 2 bases from J, the junction kept 3 bases outside the gene matches. The CDR3 contains 14 residues. Germline V lookup: CDR1 SGHTA, CDR2 FQGNSA. Time point here: blood 4 weeks post-SBRT, at nephrectomy. As to treatment: 15 Gy SBRT to primary tumor, nephrectomy 4 weeks later. Nephrectomy followed 15 Gy stereotactic body radiation by 4 weeks. Blood was sampled at baseline, 2 weeks and 4 weeks after SBRT. The patient's renal cell carcinoma had clear cell pathology. The TCR comes from a woman aged 45-65 years with renal cell carcinoma. The chain employs TRBV7-2 and TRBJ2-3; 8 bases match TRBD2. The source material was blood, sampled from a patient whose treatment included radiotherapy and nephrectomy. This CDR3 is CASSQRGPTDTQYF. CDR3 bases: TGTGCCAGCAGCCAGCGGGGGCCCACAGATACGCAGTATTTT.